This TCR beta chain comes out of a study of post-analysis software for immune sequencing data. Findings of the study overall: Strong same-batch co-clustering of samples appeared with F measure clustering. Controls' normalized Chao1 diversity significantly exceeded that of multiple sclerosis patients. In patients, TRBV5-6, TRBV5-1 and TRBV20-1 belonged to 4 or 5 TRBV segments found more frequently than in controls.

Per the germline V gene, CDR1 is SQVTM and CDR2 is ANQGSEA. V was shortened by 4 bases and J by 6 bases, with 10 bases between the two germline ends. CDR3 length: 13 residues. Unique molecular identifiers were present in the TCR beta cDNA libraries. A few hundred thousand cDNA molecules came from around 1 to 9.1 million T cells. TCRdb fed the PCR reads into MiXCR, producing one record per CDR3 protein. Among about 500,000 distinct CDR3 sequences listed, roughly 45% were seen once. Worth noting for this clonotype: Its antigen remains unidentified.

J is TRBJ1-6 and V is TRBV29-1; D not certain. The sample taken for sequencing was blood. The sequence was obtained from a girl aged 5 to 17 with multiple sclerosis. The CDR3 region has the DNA TGCAGCGTTGGTGTCACACTTAATTCACCCCTCCACTTT. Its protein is CSVGVTLNSPLHF.